This TCR beta chain was captured by sequencing in a study of patients and donors after allogeneic stem cell transplantation. This clonotype was seen more than once but under ten times. One entry per CDR3 protein, called by TCRdb with MiXCR from the RT-PCR reads. The sample holds 20,000 or so distinct CDR3 sequences, 4.5% to 6% seen once. The sequence was collected from a human donor who was either an allogeneic HSCT recipient or a stem cell or donor lymphocyte infusion donor (not recorded which). It is not recorded whose cells these are; they may come from a transplant donor. The sequenced sample consisted of blood, either unsorted or a sorted T cell fraction (not recorded which).

CDR3 DNA sequence: TGTGCCAGCAGCTTGGCCTCGACAGGGGCGAACACTGAAGCTTTCTTT. This encodes CASSLASTGANTEAFF. The chain has TRBV5-4 and TRBJ1-1; 8 nucleotides align to TRBD1. From germline, CDR1 is SGHNT and CDR2 YYREEE (reference sequence). The CDR3 is 16 amino acids. The V and J ends lost 0 bases and 1 base, in that order; junction bases with no gene match: 5.